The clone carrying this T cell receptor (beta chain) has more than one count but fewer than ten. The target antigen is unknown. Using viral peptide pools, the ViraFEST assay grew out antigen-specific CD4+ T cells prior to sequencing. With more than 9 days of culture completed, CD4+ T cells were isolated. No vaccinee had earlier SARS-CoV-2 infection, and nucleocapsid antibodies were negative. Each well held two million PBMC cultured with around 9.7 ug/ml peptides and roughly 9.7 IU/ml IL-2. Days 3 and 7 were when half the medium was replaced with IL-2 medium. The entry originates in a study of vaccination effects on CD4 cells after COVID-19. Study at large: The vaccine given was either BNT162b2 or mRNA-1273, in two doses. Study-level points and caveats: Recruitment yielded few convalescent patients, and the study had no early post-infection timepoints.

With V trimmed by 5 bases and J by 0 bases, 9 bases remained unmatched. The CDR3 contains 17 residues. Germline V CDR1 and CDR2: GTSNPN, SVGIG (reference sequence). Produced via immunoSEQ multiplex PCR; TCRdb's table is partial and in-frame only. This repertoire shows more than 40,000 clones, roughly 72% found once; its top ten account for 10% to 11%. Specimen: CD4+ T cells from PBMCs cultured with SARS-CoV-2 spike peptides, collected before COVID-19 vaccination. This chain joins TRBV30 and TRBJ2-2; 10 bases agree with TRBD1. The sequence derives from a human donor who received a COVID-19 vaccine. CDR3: CAWCRDRGFPNTGELFF. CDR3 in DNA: TGTGCCTGGTGCCGGGACAGGGGATTTCCGAACACCGGGGAGCTGTTTTTT.